A selection of T cell receptor beta chains follows, all from one sample in a study of metastatic and nonmetastatic thyroid tumors. Using MiXCR, TCRdb re-called clones from the PCR reads. The sample contains roughly 15,000 clones, roughly 24% of which appear only once. The sequencing sample was made of tumor tissue. The receptors shown here come from a female donor with papillary thyroid cancer or a benign thyroid nodule (not recorded which). Some clones in this sample may be carry-over from other donors' samples. Each CDR3 is given with its conserved first and last residue. The order of the fields is D gene, clone size, J gene, V gene, CDR3 protein, CDR3 DNA. The D gene is left open where the match is weak. The size field is filled for only some rows; it gives once, few, many or a size class.

>TRBD1|-|TRBJ1-5|TRBV9
CASSSQGDNQPQHF
TGTGCCAGCAGCTCACAGGGGGACAATCAGCCCCAGCATTTT
>-|-|TRBJ1-2|TRBV7-9
CASSLGGGNYGYTF
TGTGCCAGCAGCTTGGGGGGAGGTAACTATGGCTACACCTTC
>TRBD1|-|TRBJ2-2|TRBV6-2/TRBV6-3
CASSSKDGTGGSYLGTGELFF
TGTGCCAGCAGTTCGAAAGACGGGACAGGAGGGTCTTATTTAGGAACCGGGGAGCTGTTTTTT
>-|few|TRBJ1-1|TRBV6-1
CAACGPSTEAFF
TGTGCCGCATGTGGGCCGAGCACTGAAGCTTTCTTT
>-|-|TRBJ2-3|TRBV5-1
CASSPHGITDTQYF
TGCGCCAGCAGTCCACATGGGATCACAGATACGCAGTATTTT
>TRBD1|-|TRBJ2-7|TRBV19
CASSKLDRGAYEQYF
TGTGCCAGTAGTAAACTGGACAGGGGGGCCTACGAGCAGTACTTC
>TRBD2|-|TRBJ2-1|TRBV11-3
CASSRGLSGGYNDQFF
TGTGCCAGCAGCCGGGGACTATCGGGAGGGTACAATGATCAGTTCTTC
>TRBD2|-|TRBJ2-1|TRBV13
CASSLVPVTSGSPYNEQFF
TGTGCCAGCAGCTTAGTTCCCGTGACTAGCGGGAGCCCCTACAATGAGCAGTTCTTC
>-|-|TRBJ2-7|TRBV28
CASSLKFTGIYEQYF
TGTGCCAGCAGTTTAAAATTTACAGGGATCTACGAGCAGTACTTC
>-|many|TRBJ1-5|TRBV24-1
CATSDFSLQPQHF
TGTGCCACCAGTGATTTTTCTCTTCAGCCCCAGCATTTT
>-|-|TRBJ1-1|TRBV20-1
CSATGWEAFF
TGCAGTGCTACCGGCTGGGAAGCTTTCTTT
>-|many|TRBJ2-7|TRBV5-1
CASSALLGRTYEQYF
TGCGCCAGCAGCGCCCTGTTGGGGCGGACCTACGAGCAGTACTTC
>TRBD1|many|TRBJ2-1|TRBV7-8
CASSLAKDRQGYNEQFF
TGTGCCAGCAGCTTAGCAAAAGATAGACAGGGCTACAATGAGCAGTTCTTC
>-|many|TRBJ2-5|TRBV20-1
CSASTGQETQYF
TGCAGTGCTAGTACGGGGCAAGAGACCCAGTACTTC
>-|few|TRBJ2-1|TRBV6-1
CASSIGEGAQFF
TGTGCCAGCAGTATCGGCGAGGGCGCGCAGTTCTTC
>-|-|TRBJ2-7|TRBV5-8
CASSLVSGYSSKYF
TGTGCCAGCAGCTTGGTTTCAGGCTACAGCAGCAAGTACTTC
>-|-|TRBJ2-2|TRBV5-5
CASSFITGELFF
TGTGCCAGCAGCTTTATTACCGGGGAGCTGTTTTTT
>-|medium-sized|TRBJ1-2|TRBV12-5
CASGPGPNYGYTF
TGTGCTAGTGGCCCTGGTCCCAACTATGGCTACACCTTC
>-|many|TRBJ2-3|TRBV2
CASRVVDTQYF
TGTGCCAGCAGAGTTGTTGATACGCAGTATTTT
>TRBD1|-|TRBJ1-2|TRBV19
CASRAVGTVPYGYTF
TGTGCCAGTAGGGCCGTCGGGACAGTTCCTTATGGCTACACCTTC
>-|-|TRBJ1-5|TRBV10-3
CAISDRYRDNQPQHF
TGTGCCATCAGTGATAGGTACAGGGACAATCAGCCCCAGCATTTT
>-|-|TRBJ1-4|TRBV20-1
CSAPWTGVATNEKLFF
TGCAGTGCTCCGTGGACGGGGGTTGCAACTAATGAAAAGCTGTTTTTT
>TRBD1|medium-sized|TRBJ1-2|TRBV27
CASSLSRGQGFNYGYTF
TGTGCCAGCAGTTTATCGAGGGGACAGGGGTTTAACTATGGCTACACCTTC
>-|many|TRBJ2-7|TRBV7-3
CASSLNRDPAPYEQYF
TGTGCCAGCAGCTTAAATCGGGACCCCGCTCCCTACGAGCAGTACTTC
>TRBD1|many|TRBJ1-5|TRBV14
CASSPGTGVGQPQHF
TGTGCCAGCAGTCCCGGGACAGGGGTTGGGCAGCCCCAGCATTTT
>-|-|TRBJ2-7|TRBV27
CASSGQGSYEQYF
TGTGCCAGCAGTGGGCAGGGCTCCTACGAGCAGTACTTC
>-|many|TRBJ1-3|TRBV7-6
CASSRTGPGNTIYF
TGTGCCAGCAGCCGAACAGGGCCTGGAAACACCATATATTTT
>-|-|TRBJ2-2|TRBV7-2
CASIPSRGPGELFF
TGTGCCAGCATCCCCTCGAGGGGTCCCGGGGAGCTGTTTTTT
>TRBD2|few|TRBJ2-7|TRBV10-3
CAISEGTSGTYEQYF
TGTGCCATCAGTGAAGGGACTAGCGGGACCTACGAGCAGTACTTC
>TRBD1|few|TRBJ1-1|TRBV28
CASSYRGAVVTEAFF
TGTGCCAGCAGTTACAGGGGCGCCGTAGTCACTGAAGCTTTCTTT
>-|many|TRBJ1-2|TRBV14
CASSQDIWGSYGYTF
TGTGCCAGCAGCCAAGATATTTGGGGGAGCTATGGCTACACCTTC
>-|many|TRBJ1-2|TRBV6-5
CASSYAFQDGYTF
TGTGCCAGCAGTTACGCATTTCAGGATGGCTACACCTTC
>-|many|TRBJ1-4|TRBV4-1
CASSQDLVQSDSDEKLFF
TGCGCCAGCAGCCAAGATCTCGTACAATCAGACTCAGATGAAAAACTGTTTTTT
>-|medium-sized|TRBJ2-1|TRBV10-2
CATMFGESYNEQFF
TGCGCCACCATGTTTGGGGAGAGCTACAATGAGCAGTTCTTC
>-|-|TRBJ2-1|TRBV11-3
CAISFRAEDNEQFF
TGTGCCATCAGCTTTAGGGCCGAGGACAATGAGCAGTTCTTC
>TRBD2|few|TRBJ2-3|TRBV6-2/TRBV6-3
CASRPSGRETDTQYF
TGTGCCAGCAGACCCAGCGGGAGGGAGACAGATACGCAGTATTTT
>-|medium-sized|TRBJ1-6|TRBV19
CASSIYRQNSPLHF
TGTGCCAGTAGTATATATAGACAGAATTCACCCCTCCACTTT
>-|-|TRBJ2-7|TRBV13
CASSLGLDPGYEQYF
TGTGCCAGCAGCTTAGGATTAGACCCGGGCTACGAGCAGTACTTC
>-|many|TRBJ2-1|TRBV20-1
CSASEKPKQFF
TGCAGTGCTAGCGAGAAACCTAAGCAGTTCTTC
>TRBD2|-|TRBJ2-7|TRBV6-1
CASINAYQAGYEQYF
TGTGCCAGCATCAATGCTTATCAAGCGGGGTACGAGCAGTACTTC
>TRBD2|medium-sized|TRBJ2-2|TRBV5-1
CASSPGSLAGTGELFF
TGCGCCAGCAGCCCCGGGAGTCTAGCGGGGACCGGGGAGCTGTTTTTT
>TRBD1|-|TRBJ2-3|TRBV6-2/TRBV6-3
CASRGDSHIDTQYF
TGTGCCAGCAGGGGGGACAGTCACATAGATACGCAGTATTTT
>-|-|TRBJ1-6|TRBV19
CASRAESSYNSPLHF
TGTGCCTCCAGGGCGGAAAGCTCCTATAATTCACCCCTCCACTTT
>TRBD2|few|TRBJ2-3|TRBV6-1
CARREAGANKDTQYF
TGTGCCAGAAGGGAAGCGGGGGCCAACAAAGATACGCAGTATTTT
>TRBD1|many|TRBJ2-1|TRBV5-4
CASSRQGSYNEQFF
TGTGCCAGCAGTAGACAGGGCTCCTACAATGAGCAGTTCTTC
>-|many|TRBJ2-3|TRBV4-1
CASSQEIVGSTDTQYF
TGCGCCAGCAGCCAAGAGATAGTGGGGAGCACAGATACGCAGTATTTT
>TRBD1|medium-sized|TRBJ2-7|TRBV20-1
CSAKPRDRAYEQYF
TGCAGTGCTAAGCCTCGGGACAGGGCCTACGAGCAGTACTTC
>-|many|TRBJ2-7|TRBV7-3
CASSLSFGTLYEQYF
TGTGCCAGCAGCTTAAGTTTCGGGACGCTGTACGAGCAGTACTTC